This T cell receptor (beta chain) comes out of a study of cytomegalovirus exposure and HLA in healthy donors. The study ran its PCR with 60 Vbeta and 13 Jbeta primers. Assay: immunoSEQ multiplex PCR; the TCRdb copy retains only in-frame clones and omits some. Of under 150,000 clones listed, around 72% are singletons. Trimming left V 3 bases short and J 2 bases short, with 13 bases between. The germline V gene has CDR1 SGHRS and CDR2 YFSETQ. The CDR3 extends over 15 amino acids. Sequencing input: PBMCs. The chain employs TRBV5-1 and TRBJ2-3; D is ambiguous. The source of this sequence is a human donor in good health. The CDR3 sequence: CASSSDIPFTDTQYF. In DNA, the CDR3 is TGCGCCAGCAGCTCTGACATCCCTTTCACAGATACGCAGTATTTT.